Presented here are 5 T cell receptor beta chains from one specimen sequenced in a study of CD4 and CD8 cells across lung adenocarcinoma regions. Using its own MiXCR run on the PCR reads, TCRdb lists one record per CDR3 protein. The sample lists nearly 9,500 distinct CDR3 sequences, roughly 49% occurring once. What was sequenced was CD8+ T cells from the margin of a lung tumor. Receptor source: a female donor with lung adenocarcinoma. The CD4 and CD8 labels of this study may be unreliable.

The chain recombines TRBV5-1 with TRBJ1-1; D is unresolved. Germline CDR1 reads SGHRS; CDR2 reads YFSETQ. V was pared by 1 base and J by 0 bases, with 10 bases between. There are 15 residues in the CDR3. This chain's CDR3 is CASSLMDGLNTEAFF. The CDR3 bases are TGCGCCAGCAGCTTGATGGACGGATTGAACACTGAAGCTTTCTTT.

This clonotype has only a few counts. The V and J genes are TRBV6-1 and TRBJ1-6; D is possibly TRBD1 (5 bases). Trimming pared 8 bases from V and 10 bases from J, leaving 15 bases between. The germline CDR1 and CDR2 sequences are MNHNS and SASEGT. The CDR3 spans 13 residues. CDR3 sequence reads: CASRGASGSPLHF. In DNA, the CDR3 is TGTGCCAGCCGGGGTGCCTCAGGGTCACCCCTCCACTTT.

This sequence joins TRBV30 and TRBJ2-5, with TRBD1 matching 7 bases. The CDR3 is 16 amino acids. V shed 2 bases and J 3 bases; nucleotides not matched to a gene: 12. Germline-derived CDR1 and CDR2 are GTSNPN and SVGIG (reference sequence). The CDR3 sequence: CAWSTPRDRKKETQYF. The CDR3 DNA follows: TGTGCCTGGAGTACCCCCCGGGACAGAAAAAAAGAGACCCAGTACTTC.

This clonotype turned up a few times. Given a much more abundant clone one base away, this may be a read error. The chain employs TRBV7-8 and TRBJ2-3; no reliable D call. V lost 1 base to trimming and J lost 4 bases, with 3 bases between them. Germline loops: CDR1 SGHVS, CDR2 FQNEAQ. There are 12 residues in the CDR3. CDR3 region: CASSLGADTQYF. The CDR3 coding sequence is TGTGCCAGCAGCTTAGGAGCAGATACGCAGTATTTT. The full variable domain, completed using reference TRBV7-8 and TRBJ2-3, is GAGVSQSPRYKVAKRGQDVALRCDPISGHVSLFWYQQALGQGPEFLTYFQNEAQLDKSGLPSDRFFAERPEGSVSTLKIQRTQQEDSAVYLCASSLGADTQYFGPGTRLTVL.

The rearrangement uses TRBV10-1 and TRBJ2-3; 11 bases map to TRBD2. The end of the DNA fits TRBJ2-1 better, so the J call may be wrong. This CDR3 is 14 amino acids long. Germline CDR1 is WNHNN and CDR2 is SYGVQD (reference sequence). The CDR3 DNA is TGCGCCAGCAGTGAAGCCGGGACTAGCGGCGAGCAGTTCTTC. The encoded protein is CASSEAGTSGEQFF.